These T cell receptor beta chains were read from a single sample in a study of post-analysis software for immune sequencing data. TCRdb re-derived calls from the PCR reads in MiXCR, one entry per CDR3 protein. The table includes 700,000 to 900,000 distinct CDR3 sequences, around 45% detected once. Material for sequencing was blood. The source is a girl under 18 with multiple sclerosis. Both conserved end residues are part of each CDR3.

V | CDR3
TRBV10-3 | CAISDSSGSKETQYF
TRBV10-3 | CAISEPDSLAKNIQYF
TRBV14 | CASSQQGGGYTF
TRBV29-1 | CSVGRTDQETQYF
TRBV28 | CASSLSQGRGQYF
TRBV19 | CASSMGQGHYGYTF
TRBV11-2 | CASSFPPGYTDTQYF
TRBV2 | CASSEDSNEQFF
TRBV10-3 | CAIRIEGPAEKYNEQFF
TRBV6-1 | CASSEERELAKNIQYF
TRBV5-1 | CASSLVGPPINPTDTQYF
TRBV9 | CASSASGNEQFF
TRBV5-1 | CASNLRLAGENEQFF
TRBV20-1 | CSASGQNTDTQYF
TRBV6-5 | CASSYGLAAPYEQYF
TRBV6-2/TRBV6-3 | CASSRGAGQGSPLHF
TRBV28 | CASSSTSNEKLFF
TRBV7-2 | CASSLGPPGQGPLNEQFF
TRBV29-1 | CSAGHSGELFF
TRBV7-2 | CASSLGVGSNEQFF
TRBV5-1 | CASSLVSSWRDEQFF
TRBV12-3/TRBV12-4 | CASSLNTAWNEQFF
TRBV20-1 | CSAHPSGSVTENIQYF
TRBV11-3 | CASSLVAVSGRNEQFF
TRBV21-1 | CASSKVGGLLAFTSYNEQFF
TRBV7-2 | CASSQHGTGVNTEAFF
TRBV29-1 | CSAGTGGAGERFF
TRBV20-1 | CSALFPVETGAQDEQYF
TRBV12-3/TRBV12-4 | CASSFPMDPNEQFF
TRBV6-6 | CASDWTGGGEKLFF
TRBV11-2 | CASSSSSGRINYNEQFF
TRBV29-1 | CSIDPTETQYF
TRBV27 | CASARRTGAYEQYF
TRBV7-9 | CASTQDRAQETQYF
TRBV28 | CASSVSGLSSYEQYF
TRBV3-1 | CASRGGASSGTNVLTF
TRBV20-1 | CSARDPGTSTDTQYF
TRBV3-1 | CASSQALRDTQYF
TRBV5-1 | CASSLDRPTDTQYF
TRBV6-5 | CASRPPGASGYTF
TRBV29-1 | CSVETGTVNTEAFF
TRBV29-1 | CSVAATGYEQFF
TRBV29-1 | CSVPLGQAAQETQYF
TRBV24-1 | CATSVGGGQPQHF
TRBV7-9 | CASSLSGQLYYGYTF
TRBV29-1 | CSAGTSGNNEQFF